This TCR beta chain was captured in a study of T cell clonotyping in hematopoietic cell transplantation. V lost 5 bases and J lost 0, with 10 bases in between. The CDR3 has 15 residues. The germline gives CDR1 MNHEY, CDR2 SMNVEV (reference sequence). This clone was counted once. Some clones are missing from TCRdb's copy, which holds only in-frame ones; the method was immunoSEQ multiplex PCR. The sample has some 17,000 clones, roughly 90% seen once. The chain carries TRBV27 and TRBJ2-2, with D perhaps matching TRBD1 or TRBD2 (5 bases each). The sequence derives from a man aged 45-60 years in good health. Some clones in this sample may be carry-over from other donors' samples. The sequenced material came from peripheral blood mononuclear cells. DNA for the CDR3: TGTGCCAGCAGTCAACGGGGCCCGAACACCGGGGAGCTGTTTTTT. Amino acids: CASSQRGPNTGELFF.